One and the same sample provided the 22 T cell receptor beta chains below, sequenced in a study of T-cell reconstitution after alpha-beta-depleted transplantation in children. The TCRbeta library incorporated unique molecular identifiers. From the PCR reads, TCRdb called clonotypes with MiXCR, one entry per CDR3 protein. In the table there are about 230,000 distinct CDR3 sequences, around 8.9% of which are singletons. The specimen was PBMCs from the stem cell graft donor, collected from the stem cell graft. These receptor sequences come from a human donor who donated a stem cell graft to a child with SCID.

V gene TRBV11-2 combines with J gene TRBJ1-2; no firm D call. CDR1 is SGHAT and CDR2 is FQNNGV in the germline V gene. This CDR3 spans 14 amino acids. V was trimmed by 3 bases and J by 5 bases, leaving 13 bases between them. The CDR3 loop is CASSFSQLAYGYTF. CDR3 coding DNA: TGTGCCAGCAGCTTTTCTCAACTGGCTTATGGCTACACCTTC.

Ten or more counts support this clonotype. The genes are TRBV13 and TRBJ2-2; D gene ambiguous. There are 16 residues in the CDR3. With 3 bases removed from V and 4 bases from J, the gap between germline ends came to 15 bases. Germline V lookup: CDR1 PRHDT, CDR2 FYEKMQ (reference sequence). The CDR3 region has the DNA TGTGCCAGCAGCTTTGATGCAGCCGATGGCACCGGGGAGCTGTTTTTT. Its protein is CASSFDAADGTGELFF.

This clonotype was counted at least ten times. The genes are TRBV20-1 and TRBJ2-1; no firm D call. The CDR3 is made up of 13 amino acids. Germline loops: CDR1 DFQATT, CDR2 SNEGSKA (reference sequence). The V end lost 4 bases, the J end lost 0 bases, and 7 bases lay between the germline ends. CDR3 sequence reads: CSAIMSSYNEQFF. The CDR3 nucleotides read TGCAGTGCTATAATGAGCTCCTACAATGAGCAGTTCTTC.

This clonotype showed up many times. The chain joins TRBV5-1 to TRBJ1-1; TRBD1 agrees at 7 bases. The CDR3 consists of 15 residues. V dropped 2 bases and J dropped 7; count of bases not matched to a gene: 11. Per germline, CDR1 SGHRS and CDR2 YFSETQ. The CDR3 loop is CASSFSGTAAVEAFF. The CDR3 DNA reads TGCGCCAGCAGCTTCTCCGGGACAGCGGCTGTTGAAGCTTTCTTT.

This clonotype was detected ten times or more. The chain joins TRBV5-1 to TRBJ1-3; weak D call: TRBD1 (6 bases). V was shortened by 0 bases and J by 1 base, with 8 bases between the two germline ends. Germline V gives CDR1 SGHRS, CDR2 YFSETQ. This CDR3 spans 15 amino acids. The CDR3 loop reads CASSLGTVSGNTIYF. The CDR3 DNA reads TGCGCCAGCAGCTTGGGGACAGTATCTGGAAACACCATATATTTT. Drawing the rest from reference TRBV5-1 and TRBJ1-3, the complete variable domain is KAGVTQTPRYLIKTRGQQVTLSCSPISGHRSVSWYQQTPGQGLQFLFEYFSETQRNKGNFPGRFSGRQFSNSRSEMNVSTLELGDSALYLCASSLGTVSGNTIYFGEGSWLTVV.

This clonotype was counted ten times or more. This rearrangement joins TRBV2 to TRBJ2-1, with 10 bases matching TRBD2. V lost 3 bases to trimming and J lost 12 bases; unmatched junction nucleotides: 8. The CDR3 spans 14 residues. CDR1 SNHLY and CDR2 FYNNEI come from the germline V gene. The CDR3: CASSDGLAGVGQFF. The CDR3 DNA reads as TGTGCCAGCAGTGACGGCCTAGCGGGGGTTGGGCAGTTCTTC.

This clonotype came up many times. CDR3 loop: CASSPEFRVLHGYTF. The CDR3 DNA reads TGCGCCAGCAGCCCAGAATTCCGGGTCCTGCATGGCTACACCTTC. V and J are TRBV4-1 and TRBJ1-2; no clear D gene. Germline CDR1 reads MGHRA; CDR2 reads YSYEKL. Trimming stripped 4 bases from V and 6 bases from J, with 18 bases between. This CDR3 is built from 15 residues.

This clonotype was detected many times. The J gene is TRBJ1-2, the V gene TRBV20-1; the match to TRBD1 covers 8 bases. Germline values: CDR1 DFQATT, CDR2 SNEGSKA (reference sequence). There are 15 residues in the CDR3. The V segment lost 0 bases and the J segment 4 bases; nucleotides outside the gene matches: 7. In nucleotides, the CDR3 is TGCAGTGCTAGAGATCTTGACAGGGGTTTCTATGGCTACACCTTC. This translates into CSARDLDRGFYGYTF.

This clonotype was observed many times. CDR3 nucleotide sequence: TGCAGTGCTAGAAGTACTACAGGGGTCTACGAGCAGTACTTC. This sequence encodes CSARSTTGVYEQYF. The chain combines TRBV20-1 with TRBJ2-7; 7 bases align to TRBD1. Germline V gene lookup returns CDR1 DFQATT and CDR2 SNEGSKA (reference sequence). The CDR3 runs to 14 residues. J was trimmed by 3 bases and V by 2 bases; bases with no gene match: 7.

The V gene is TRBV7-9, the J gene TRBJ2-3, with a weak D call TRBD2 (5 bases). The germline V gene encodes CDR1 SEHNR and CDR2 FQNEAQ (reference sequence). Trimming took 2 bases from V and 3 from J, leaving 15 bases between them. The CDR3 is 16 residues long. The CDR3 protein is CASSLRSSGLTDTQYF. The CDR3 coding sequence is TGTGCCAGCAGCTTAAGGTCCAGCGGTCTGACAGATACGCAGTATTTT.

Notes on this clonotype: With a much larger clone just one base away, this may be a read error. This chain connects TRBV5-1 to TRBJ1-2; D is uncertain. The CDR3 consists of 12 residues. Looked up from germline, CDR1 is SGHRS and CDR2 is YFSETQ. The CDR3 spells CASSWGNYGDTF. The CDR3, as DNA: TGCGCCAGCAGCTGGGGAAACTATGGCGACACCTTC.

This clonotype was seen many times. V gene TRBV15 combines with J gene TRBJ2-2; D tentatively reads TRBD1 or TRBD2 (5 bases each). Germline lookup yields CDR1 LNHNV and CDR2 YYDKDF (reference sequence). The CDR3 is 15 residues long. Trimming cost V 6 bases and J 0 bases, with 11 bases left between them. The CDR3 DNA is TGTGCCACCAGTTCTAGCAGGGCGAACACCGGGGAGCTGTTTTTT. This gives the protein CATSSSRANTGELFF.

This clonotype was counted many times. V gene TRBV20-1 combines with J gene TRBJ1-4; 9 positions match TRBD1. There are 13 residues in the CDR3. After removal of 5 bases from V and 10 bases from J, the junction contained 8 bases not matched to a gene. Germline V gene lookup returns CDR1 DFQATT and CDR2 SNEGSKA (reference sequence). The DNA for the CDR3 is TGCAGTGCTGTACAGGGGGCCATGACAAAACTGTTTTTT. Its translation: CSAVQGAMTKLFF.

This clonotype was picked up many times. This sequence joins TRBV12-3 or TRBV12-4 and TRBJ2-7, with D uncertain. This CDR3 region has 12 residues. V was cut by 3 bases and J by 4 bases, with 7 bases left in between. The CDR3 coding sequence is TGTGCCAGCAGTTTCTCGACTTACGAGCAGTACTTC. This gives the protein CASSFSTYEQYF.

This chain joins TRBV5-8 and TRBJ2-2, with unresolved D. The CDR3 is 14 residues long. The germline V gene has CDR1 SGHTS and CDR2 YDEGEE. The V gene lost 5 bases and the J gene lost 1 base, with 9 bases spanning the gap. The CDR3 here is CASSFQRNTGELFF. DNA of the CDR3: TGTGCCAGCAGTTTCCAGAGGAACACCGGGGAGCTGTTTTTT.

This clonotype came up many times. J is TRBJ1-1 and V is TRBV5-1, with D unclear. V was pared by 0 bases and J by 1 base, with 10 bases between. The CDR3 consists of 15 residues. Germline V gene data show CDR1 as SGHRS and CDR2 as YFSETQ. CDR3 loop: CASSLGGRTNTEAFF. The CDR3 region has the DNA TGCGCCAGCAGCTTGGGGGGAAGGACGAACACTGAAGCTTTCTTT.

This clonotype has at least ten counts. At one end, the junction sequence differs from germline, possibly due to a read error. The rearrangement joins TRBV7-9 to TRBJ2-6; TRBD1 might be the D (5 bases). The CDR3 runs 15 residues. CDR1 and CDR2 from the germline V gene are SEHNR and FQNEAQ (reference sequence). This CDR3 reads CASSFSGSVANVLTF. As DNA, the CDR3 is TGTGCCAGCAGCTTCTCAGGGTCTGTGGCCAACGTCCTGACTTTC.

This clonotype was seen repeatedly, ten times or more. The chain combines TRBV20-1 with TRBJ2-2, with D perhaps assigned TRBD1 or TRBD2 (5 bases each). Germline assignment: CDR1 DFQATT and CDR2 SNEGSKA (reference sequence). The V and J ends lost 0 bases and 4 bases respectively, with 6 bases between them. The CDR3 extends over 13 amino acids. The CDR3 DNA follows: TGCAGTGCTAGAGATGGGGGCACCGGGGAGCTGTTTTTT. Protein product: CSARDGGTGELFF.

This clonotype was found many times. The chain employs TRBV7-2 and TRBJ1-4, with a possible D match to TRBD1 (5 bases). V was cut by 5 bases and J by 0 bases, with 13 bases left in between. The germline V gene encodes CDR1 SGHTA and CDR2 FQGNSA. The CDR3 is made up of 16 amino acids. The CDR3 bases are TGTGCCAGCAGCCCAACCCCAGGGCCAACTAATGAAAAACTGTTTTTT. This gives the protein CASSPTPGPTNEKLFF. The variable domain in full, completed from reference TRBV7-2 and TRBJ1-4, reads GAGVSQSPSNKVTEKGKDVELRCDPISGHTALYWYRQSLGQGLEFLIYFQGNSAPDKSGLPSDRFSAERTGGSVSTLTIQRTQQEDSAVYLCASSPTPGPTNEKLFFGSGTQLSVL.

This clonotype came up many times. The chain employs TRBV10-3 and TRBJ1-2, with D unclear. The CDR3 totals 15 residues. The germline gives CDR1 ENHRY, CDR2 SYGVKD. Trimming left V 8 bases short and J 3 bases short, with 19 bases between. The CDR3 sequence: CAIRADGTPDYGYTF. The CDR3 DNA reads TGTGCCATCCGGGCGGACGGCACACCCGACTATGGCTACACCTTC.

This clonotype was seen many times. The chain is built from TRBV20-1 and TRBJ1-6, with 8 bases that match TRBD1. Germline assignment: CDR1 DFQATT and CDR2 SNEGSKA (reference sequence). V gave up 5 bases and J gave up 5 bases; unmatched junction bases: 5. CDR3 size: 14 residues. The CDR3 DNA is TGCAGTGCTTTGCCAGGGGGCGATAATTCACCCCTCCACTTT. It encodes CSALPGGDNSPLHF.

V usage is TRBV7-2 and J usage is TRBJ2-1; TRBD2 matches at 10 bases. Germline assignment: CDR1 SGHTA and CDR2 FQGNSA. V was clipped by 5 bases and J by 5 bases; unmatched bases: 3. The CDR3 covers 14 residues. This CDR3 is CASSRAGGDNEQFF. The CDR3 bases are TGTGCCAGCAGCCGAGCGGGGGGGGACAATGAGCAGTTCTTC.